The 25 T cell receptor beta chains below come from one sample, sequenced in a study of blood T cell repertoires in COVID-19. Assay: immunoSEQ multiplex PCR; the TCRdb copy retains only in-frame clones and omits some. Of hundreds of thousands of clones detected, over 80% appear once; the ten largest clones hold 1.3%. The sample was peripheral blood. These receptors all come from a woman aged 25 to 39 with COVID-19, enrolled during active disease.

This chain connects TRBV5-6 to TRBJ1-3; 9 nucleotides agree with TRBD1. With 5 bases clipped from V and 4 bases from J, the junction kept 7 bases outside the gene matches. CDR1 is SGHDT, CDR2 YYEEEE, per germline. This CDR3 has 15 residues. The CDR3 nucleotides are TGTGCCAGCAGTACAGGGGGCGCCCCCGGAAACACCATATATTTT. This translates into CASSTGGAPGNTIYF.

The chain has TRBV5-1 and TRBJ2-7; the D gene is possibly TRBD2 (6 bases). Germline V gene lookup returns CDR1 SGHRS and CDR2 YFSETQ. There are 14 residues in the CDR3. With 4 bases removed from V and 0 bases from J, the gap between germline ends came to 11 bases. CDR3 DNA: TGCGCCAGCAGCGTAGGGACTGACTCCTACGAGCAGTACTTC. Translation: CASSVGTDSYEQYF.

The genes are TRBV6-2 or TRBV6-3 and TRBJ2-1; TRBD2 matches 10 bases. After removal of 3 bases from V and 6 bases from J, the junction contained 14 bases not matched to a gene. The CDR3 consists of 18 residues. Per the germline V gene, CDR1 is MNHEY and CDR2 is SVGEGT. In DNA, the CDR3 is TGTGCCAGCAGTTATTCCGGGGCTAGCGGGAGAATCAGCAATGAGCAGTTCTTC. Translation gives CASSYSGASGRISNEQFF.

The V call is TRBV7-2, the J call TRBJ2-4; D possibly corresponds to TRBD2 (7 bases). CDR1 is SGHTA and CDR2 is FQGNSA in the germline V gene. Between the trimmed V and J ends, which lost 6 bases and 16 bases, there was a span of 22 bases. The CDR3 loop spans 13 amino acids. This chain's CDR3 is CASRLQGRGKLYF. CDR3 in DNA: TGTGCCAGCAGACTGCAGGGGCGGGGGAAGCTCTACTTC. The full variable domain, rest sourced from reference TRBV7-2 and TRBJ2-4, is GAGVSQSPSNKVTEKGKDVELRCDPISGHTALYWYRQSLGQGLEFLIYFQGNSAPDKSGLPSDRFSAERTGGSVSTLTIQRTQQEDSAVYLCASRLQGRGKLYFGAGTRLSVL.

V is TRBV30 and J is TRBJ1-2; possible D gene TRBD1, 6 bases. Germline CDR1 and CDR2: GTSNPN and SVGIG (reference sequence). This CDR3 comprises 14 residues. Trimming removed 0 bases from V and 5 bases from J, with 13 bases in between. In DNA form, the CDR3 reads TGTGCCTGGAGTGTAATTGGCAGGGGTTATGGCTACACCTTC. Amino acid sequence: CAWSVIGRGYGYTF.

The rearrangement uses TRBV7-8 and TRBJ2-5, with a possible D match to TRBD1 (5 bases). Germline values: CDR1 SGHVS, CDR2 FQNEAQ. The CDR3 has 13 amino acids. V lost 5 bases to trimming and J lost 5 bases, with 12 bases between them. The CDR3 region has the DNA TGTGCCAGCAGCAGCAGGGTTGAGGAGACCCAGTACTTC. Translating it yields CASSSRVEETQYF.

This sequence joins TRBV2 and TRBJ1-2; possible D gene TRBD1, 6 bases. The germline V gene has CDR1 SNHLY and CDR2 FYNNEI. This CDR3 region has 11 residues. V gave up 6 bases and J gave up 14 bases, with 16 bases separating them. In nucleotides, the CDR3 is TGTGCCAGCAGCTCCGGGACAACCGAGACCTTC. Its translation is CASSSGTTETF.

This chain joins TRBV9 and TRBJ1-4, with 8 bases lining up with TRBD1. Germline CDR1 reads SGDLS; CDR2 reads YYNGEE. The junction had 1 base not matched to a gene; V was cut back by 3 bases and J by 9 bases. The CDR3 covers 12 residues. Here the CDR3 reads CASSAGGQKLFF. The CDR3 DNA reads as TGTGCCAGCAGCGCAGGGGGCCAAAAACTGTTTTTT.

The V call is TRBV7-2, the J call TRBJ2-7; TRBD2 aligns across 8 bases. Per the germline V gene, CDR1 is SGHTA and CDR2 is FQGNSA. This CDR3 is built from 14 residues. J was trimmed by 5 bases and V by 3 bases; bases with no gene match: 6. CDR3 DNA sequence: TGTGCCAGCAGCTTGACGGCGGGGGGAAACGAGCAGTACTTC. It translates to CASSLTAGGNEQYF.

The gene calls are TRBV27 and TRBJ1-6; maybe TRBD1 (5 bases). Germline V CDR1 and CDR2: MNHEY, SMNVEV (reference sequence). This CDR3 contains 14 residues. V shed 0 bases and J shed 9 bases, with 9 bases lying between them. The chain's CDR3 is CASSLSGRASPLHF. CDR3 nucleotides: TGTGCCAGCAGTTTATCGGGCAGGGCTTCACCCCTCCACTTT.

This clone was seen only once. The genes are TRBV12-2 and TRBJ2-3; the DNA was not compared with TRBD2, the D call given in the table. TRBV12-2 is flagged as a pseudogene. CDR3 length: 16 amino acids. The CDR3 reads CASRLAKAGNTDTQYF. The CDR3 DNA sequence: TGTGCAAGTCGCTTAGCGAAAGCGGGGAACACAGATACGCAGTATTTT.

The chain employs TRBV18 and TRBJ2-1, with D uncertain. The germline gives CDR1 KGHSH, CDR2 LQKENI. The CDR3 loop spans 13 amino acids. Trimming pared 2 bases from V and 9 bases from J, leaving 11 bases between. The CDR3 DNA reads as TGTGCCAGCTCACCATTCCGGGTTGCTGAGCAGTTCTTC. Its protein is CASSPFRVAEQFF.

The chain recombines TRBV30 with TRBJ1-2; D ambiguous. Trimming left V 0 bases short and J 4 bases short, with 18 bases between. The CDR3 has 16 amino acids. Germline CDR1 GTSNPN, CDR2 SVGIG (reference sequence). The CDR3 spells CAWSVRRRVRGYGYTF. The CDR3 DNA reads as TGTGCCTGGAGTGTACGAAGGAGGGTGAGAGGCTATGGCTACACCTTC.

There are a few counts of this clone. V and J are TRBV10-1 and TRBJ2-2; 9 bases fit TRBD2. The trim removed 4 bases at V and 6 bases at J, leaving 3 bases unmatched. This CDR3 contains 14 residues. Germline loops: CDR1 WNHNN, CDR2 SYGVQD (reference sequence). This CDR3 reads CASSAEREAGELFF. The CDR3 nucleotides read TGCGCCAGCAGTGCAGAGCGGGAGGCCGGGGAGCTGTTTTTT.

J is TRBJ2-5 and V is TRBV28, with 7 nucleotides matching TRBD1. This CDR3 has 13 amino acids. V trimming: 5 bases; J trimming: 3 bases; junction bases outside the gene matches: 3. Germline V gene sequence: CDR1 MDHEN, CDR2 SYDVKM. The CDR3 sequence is CASSAGTEETQYF. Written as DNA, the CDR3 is TGTGCCAGCAGTGCCGGGACAGAAGAGACCCAGTACTTC. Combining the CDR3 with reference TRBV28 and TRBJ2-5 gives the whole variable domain DVKVTQSSRYLVKRTGEKVFLECVQDMDHENMFWYRQDPGLGLRLIYFSYDVKMKEKGDIPEGYSVSREKKERFSLILESASTNQTSMYLCASSAGTEETQYFGPGTRLLVL.

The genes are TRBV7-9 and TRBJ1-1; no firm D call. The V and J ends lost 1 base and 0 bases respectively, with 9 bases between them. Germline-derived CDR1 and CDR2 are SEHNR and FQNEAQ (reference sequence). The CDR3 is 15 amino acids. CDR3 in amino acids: CASSLDRGLNTEAFF. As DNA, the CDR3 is TGTGCCAGCAGCTTAGATCGGGGATTGAACACTGAAGCTTTCTTT.

CDR3 DNA: TGTGCCAGCAGCGTAGGGACGGGAGGGACCCAGTACTTC. Translation gives CASSVGTGGTQYF. This chain joins TRBV9 and TRBJ2-5, with TRBD2 matching 7 bases. With V trimmed by 0 bases and J by 7 bases, 3 bases remained unmatched. Looked up from germline, CDR1 is SGDLS and CDR2 is YYNGEE. The CDR3 contains 13 residues.

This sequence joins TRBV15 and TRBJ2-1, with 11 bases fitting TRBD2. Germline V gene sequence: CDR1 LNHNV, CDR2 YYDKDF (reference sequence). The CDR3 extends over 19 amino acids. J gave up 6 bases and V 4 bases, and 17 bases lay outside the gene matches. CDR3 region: CATSTGRLFGSGRGNEQFF. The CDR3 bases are TGTGCCACCAGCACCGGGAGGTTATTTGGTAGCGGGAGGGGCAATGAGCAGTTCTTC.

This chain's CDR3 is CASLGYTF. The DNA for the CDR3 is TGTGCCAGCCTCGGCTACACCTTC. V usage is TRBV5-8 and J usage is TRBJ1-2, with no clear D. Trimming stripped 7 bases from V and 8 bases from J, with 3 bases between. CDR3 length: 8 residues. Germline CDR1 is SGHTS and CDR2 is YDEGEE.

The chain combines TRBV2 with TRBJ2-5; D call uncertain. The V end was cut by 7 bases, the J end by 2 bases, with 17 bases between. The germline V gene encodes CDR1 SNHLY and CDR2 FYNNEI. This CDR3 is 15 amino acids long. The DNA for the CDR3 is TGTGCCAGCAAAGTAGACCGCGCGACACAAGAGACCCAGTACTTC. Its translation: CASKVDRATQETQYF.

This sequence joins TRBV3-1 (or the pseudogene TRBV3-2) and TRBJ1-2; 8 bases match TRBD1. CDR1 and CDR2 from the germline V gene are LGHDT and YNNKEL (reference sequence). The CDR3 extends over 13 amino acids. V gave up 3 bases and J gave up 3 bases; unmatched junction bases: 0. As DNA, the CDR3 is TGTGCCAGCAGCCAGACAGGGGACTATGGCTACACCTTC. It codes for CASSQTGDYGYTF.

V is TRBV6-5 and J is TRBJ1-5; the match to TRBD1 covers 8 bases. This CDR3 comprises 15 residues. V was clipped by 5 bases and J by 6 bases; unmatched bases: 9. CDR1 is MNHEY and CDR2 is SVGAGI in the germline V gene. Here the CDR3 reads CASSTGGVHSQPQHF. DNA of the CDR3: TGTGCCAGCAGTACAGGGGGGGTTCACAGTCAGCCCCAGCATTTT.

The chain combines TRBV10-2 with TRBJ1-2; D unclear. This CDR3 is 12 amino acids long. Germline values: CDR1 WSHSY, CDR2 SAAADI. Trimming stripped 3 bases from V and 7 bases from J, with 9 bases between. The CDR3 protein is CASSDKEVGYTF. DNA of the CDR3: TGCGCCAGCAGTGATAAGGAGGTTGGCTACACCTTC.

CDR3 DNA: TGTGCCAGCAGCTTGTCAGGGGTTATGGGCAATGAGCAGTTCTTC. This codes for CASSLSGVMGNEQFF. This chain links TRBV11-3 with TRBJ2-1; a weak D match, TRBD1 (6 bases). This CDR3 has 15 residues. Germline CDR1 SGHNT, CDR2 YENEEA. V lost 3 bases and J lost 6, with 15 bases in between.

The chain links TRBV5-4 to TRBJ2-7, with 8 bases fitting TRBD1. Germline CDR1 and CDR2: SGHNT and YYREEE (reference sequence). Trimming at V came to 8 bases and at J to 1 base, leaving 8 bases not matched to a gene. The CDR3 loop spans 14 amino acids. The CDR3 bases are TGTGCCAGTGCCCCGGGGACAGGTTCCTACGAGCAGTACTTC. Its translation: CASAPGTGSYEQYF.